A selection of T cell receptor beta chains follows, all from one sample in a study of blood T cell repertoires in COVID-19. Some clones are missing from TCRdb's copy, which holds only in-frame ones; the method was immunoSEQ multiplex PCR. The repertoire includes 250,000 to 350,000 clones, around 87% of them detected once, and 2% to 2.5% sits in the top ten. Sequencing was performed on peripheral blood. The source is a woman in her forties or fifties who had recovered from COVID-19. Both conserved end residues are part of each CDR3. The D gene is left open where the match is weak. Size values are once, few and many counts, or a class for expanded clones, and some rows have none.

size: -
D: -
J: TRBJ1-1
V: TRBV5-1
DNA: TGCGCCAGCAGCTTTACAGGTAGCACTGAAGCTTTCTTT
CDR3: CASSFTGSTEAFF

size: -
D: -
J: TRBJ1-4
V: TRBV27
DNA: TGTGCCAGCAGTTTAAGCCTGGCGGGGGAAAAACTGTTTTTT
CDR3: CASSLSLAGEKLFF

size: -
D: TRBD1
J: TRBJ2-7
V: TRBV5-4
DNA: TGTGCCAGCAGGAGCCCAGGGGGCTACGAGCAGTACTTC
CDR3: CASRSPGGYEQYF

size: -
D: -
J: TRBJ1-5
V: TRBV28
DNA: TGTGCCAGCAGGACAGTTAGCAATCAGCCCCAGCATTTT
CDR3: CASRTVSNQPQHF

size: -
D: TRBD1
J: TRBJ2-2
V: TRBV25-1
DNA: TGTGCCAGCAGTGATTCGGACAGGGACGGCGCCGGGGAGCTGTTTTTT
CDR3: CASSDSDRDGAGELFF

size: -
D: -
J: TRBJ2-4
V: TRBV12-2
DNA: TGTGCAAGTCGCCTACCACCCTTGCGGGGGCCTCACCGGAACATTCAGTACTTC
CDR3: CASRLPPLRGPHRNIQYF

size: -
D: TRBD2
J: TRBJ2-1
V: TRBV5-4
DNA: TGTGCCAGCAGCTTGCCTAGCGGTAGCTCCTACAATGAGCAGTTCTTC
CDR3: CASSLPSGSSYNEQFF

size: -
D: TRBD1
J: TRBJ2-3
V: TRBV2
DNA: TGTGCCAGCAGTCCCCCGGACAGGGGTGTGGATACGCAGTATTTT
CDR3: CASSPPDRGVDTQYF

size: many
D: TRBD1
J: TRBJ2-1
V: TRBV19
DNA: TGTGCCAGTAGTCCCGGGACAGGGGGCTACAATGAGCAGTTCTTC
CDR3: CASSPGTGGYNEQFF

size: -
D: TRBD2
J: TRBJ2-1
V: TRBV27
DNA: TGTGCCAGCAGCGGGACTATATATGAGCAGTTCTTC
CDR3: CASSGTIYEQFF

size: -
D: -
J: TRBJ1-1
V: TRBV6-2/TRBV6-3
DNA: TGTGCCAGCAGTTACGAGGCTCTGAACACTGAAGCTTTCTTT
CDR3: CASSYEALNTEAFF

size: -
D: -
J: TRBJ2-3
V: TRBV28
DNA: TGTGCCAGCAGTTTAGGAGGTACTAGCACAGATACGCAGTATTTT
CDR3: CASSLGGTSTDTQYF

size: -
D: -
J: TRBJ2-4
V: TRBV7-2
DNA: TGTGCCAGCAGCTTCGGGACAACACTAGCCAAAAACATTCAGTACTTC
CDR3: CASSFGTTLAKNIQYF

size: -
D: TRBD1
J: TRBJ1-3
V: TRBV28
DNA: TGTGCCACCACGACAGGGGGTCCAATCTCTGGAAACACCATATATTTT
CDR3: CATTTGGPISGNTIYF

size: once
D: TRBD1
J: TRBJ1-2
V: TRBV15
DNA: TGTGCCACCAGCAGAGAGGACAGGCGGATCAAGGGCTACACCTTC
CDR3: CATSREDRRIKGYTF

size: -
D: TRBD2
J: TRBJ2-7
V: TRBV5-1
DNA: TGCGCCAGCAGCTTGAGCGGGGGGAGGCTCTACGAGCAGTACTTC
CDR3: CASSLSGGRLYEQYF

size: -
D: TRBD1
J: TRBJ2-3
V: TRBV19
DNA: TGTGCCAGTAGCCAACAGGGGGCCACAGATACGCAGTATTTT
CDR3: CASSQQGATDTQYF

size: -
D: TRBD1
J: TRBJ1-4
V: TRBV7-9
DNA: TGTGCCAGCAGCCTCTGGGACAGGGAAAAACTGTTTTTT
CDR3: CASSLWDREKLFF

size: -
D: TRBD1
J: TRBJ2-7
V: TRBV29-1
DNA: TGCAGCGTTGAAGGCTCCCGGGACAGGAGCTCCTACGAGCAGTACTTC
CDR3: CSVEGSRDRSSYEQYF

size: once
D: TRBD1
J: TRBJ2-2
V: TRBV5-1
DNA: TGCGCCAGCAGCTCCGACAGGGCAAACACCGGGGAGCTGTTTTTT
CDR3: CASSSDRANTGELFF

size: -
D: -
J: TRBJ1-6
V: TRBV6-5
DNA: TGTGCCAGCCAAGAGGGATCTTATAATTCACCCCTCCACTTT
CDR3: CASQEGSYNSPLHF

size: -
D: -
J: TRBJ1-1
V: TRBV28
DNA: TGTGCCAGCAGTTTGCCACTAACGGGGGTTGATGACACTGAAGCTTTCTTT
CDR3: CASSLPLTGVDDTEAFF

size: -
D: TRBD2
J: TRBJ2-1
V: TRBV6-1
DNA: TGTGCCAGCAGTGAAACCGCGGGGGTAACATACAATGAGCAGTTCTTC
CDR3: CASSETAGVTYNEQFF

size: -
D: TRBD1
J: TRBJ1-1
V: TRBV18
DNA: TGTGCCAGCTCACCATGGGCAGGGGGAATGAACACTGAAGCTTTCTTT
CDR3: CASSPWAGGMNTEAFF

size: -
D: TRBD1
J: TRBJ1-4
V: TRBV24-1
DNA: TGTGCCACCAGTGGGACAGGGGGAGGTGAAAAACTGTTTTTT
CDR3: CATSGTGGGEKLFF

size: -
D: TRBD2
J: TRBJ2-7
V: TRBV6-2/TRBV6-3
DNA: TGTGCCAGCAGCCGTGAGGGACTAGCGGGTCGTAGCTCCTACGAGCAGTACTTC
CDR3: CASSREGLAGRSSYEQYF

size: -
D: -
J: TRBJ1-1
V: TRBV5-4
DNA: TGTGCCAGCAGCGGATGGACAGTGAACACTGAAGCTTTCTTT
CDR3: CASSGWTVNTEAFF

size: -
D: -
J: TRBJ1-2
V: TRBV5-4
DNA: TGTGCCAGCAGCACAAATGACTATGGCTACACCTTC
CDR3: CASSTNDYGYTF

size: -
D: -
J: TRBJ2-7
V: TRBV18
DNA: TGTGCCAGCTCTACAGGTCCTCTCGAGCAGTACTTC
CDR3: CASSTGPLEQYF

size: -
D: -
J: TRBJ2-7
V: TRBV3-1/TRBV3-2
DNA: TGTGCCAGCAGCCAAGACGGAGTTGGAGTCGGGGAGCAGTACTTC
CDR3: CASSQDGVGVGEQYF

size: -
D: -
J: TRBJ2-7
V: TRBV6-5
DNA: TGTGCCAGCAGCCCCTCGGGGGACGAGCAGTACTTC
CDR3: CASSPSGDEQYF

size: -
D: -
J: TRBJ1-1
V: TRBV20-1
DNA: TGCAGTGCTAGTCAGGGGAGCTGGGGCACTGAAGCTTTCTTT
CDR3: CSASQGSWGTEAFF

size: -
D: -
J: TRBJ2-7
V: TRBV2
DNA: TGTGCCAGCAGTGTTGAGTCGGCCTACGAGCAGTACTTC
CDR3: CASSVESAYEQYF

size: few
D: -
J: TRBJ1-1
V: TRBV27
DNA: TGTGCCAGCAGTTTTCGAGCAGGTGAAGCTTTCTTT
CDR3: CASSFRAGEAFF

size: -
D: -
J: TRBJ2-2
V: TRBV10-3
DNA: TGTGCCATCAGTGAGTCGGGTGGCGGGACCGGGGAGCTGTTTTTT
CDR3: CAISESGGGTGELFF

size: -
D: -
J: TRBJ1-2
V: TRBV6-4
DNA: TGTGCCAGCAGGGGGGGACTCTCCGGGGATGGCTACACCTTC
CDR3: CASRGGLSGDGYTF

size: -
D: -
J: TRBJ2-5
V: TRBV15
DNA: TGTGCCACCAGCAGAGATCTGGCGGGCGCGCAGTACTTC
CDR3: CATSRDLAGAQYF

size: -
D: TRBD2
J: TRBJ2-3
V: TRBV3-1/TRBV3-2
DNA: TGTGCCAGCAGCCGACCGGGACTAGCGTACTTTAGCACAGATACGCAGTATTTT
CDR3: CASSRPGLAYFSTDTQYF

size: -
D: -
J: TRBJ1-2
V: TRBV5-1
DNA: TGCGCCAGCAGCCTGGCAGAAAACTATGGCTACACCTTC
CDR3: CASSLAENYGYTF

size: -
D: -
J: TRBJ1-1
V: TRBV4-1
DNA: TGCGCCAGCAGCCAAGAGGGAACGGGAATAGACACTGAAGCTTTCTTT
CDR3: CASSQEGTGIDTEAFF

size: -
D: -
J: TRBJ1-1
V: TRBV30
DNA: TGTGCCTGGAGTCGGGGAGGGGGAAACACTGAAGCTTTCTTT
CDR3: CAWSRGGGNTEAFF

size: -
D: TRBD1
J: TRBJ1-1
V: TRBV28
DNA: TGTGCCACAAAGGAGGGGGCGTACACTGAAGCTTTCTTT
CDR3: CATKEGAYTEAFF

size: -
D: TRBD2
J: TRBJ2-5
V: TRBV5-4
DNA: TGTGCCAGCAGCTCGGACTTGACTAGCGGGAGAGGAGAGACCCAGTACTTC
CDR3: CASSSDLTSGRGETQYF

size: -
D: TRBD1
J: TRBJ1-1
V: TRBV7-6
DNA: TGTGCCAGCAGCTTAAAATTAGGGGGCATAACTGAAGCTTTCTTT
CDR3: CASSLKLGGITEAFF

size: -
D: -
J: TRBJ1-2
V: TRBV7-2
DNA: TGTGCCAGCAGCTTATCCCCAGGGTCGAGCTATGGCTACACCTTC
CDR3: CASSLSPGSSYGYTF

size: -
D: TRBD1
J: TRBJ1-1
V: TRBV4-3
DNA: TGCGCCAGCAGCCAAGGATCCAGGGGGAGGAACACTGAAGCTTTCTTT
CDR3: CASSQGSRGRNTEAFF

size: -
D: -
J: TRBJ1-2
V: TRBV4-2
DNA: TGTGCCAGCAGCCAAGAGCCTAGGCCCAGGGACTATGGCTACACCTTC
CDR3: CASSQEPRPRDYGYTF

size: -
D: -
J: TRBJ2-7
V: TRBV5-1
DNA: TGCGCCAGCAGTCAATTCGGAGAAAACTACGAGCAGTACTTC
CDR3: CASSQFGENYEQYF

size: few
D: -
J: TRBJ2-1
V: TRBV5-1
DNA: TGCGCCAGCAGCCCGGGACTTAGCTCCTACAATGAGCAGTTCTTC
CDR3: CASSPGLSSYNEQFF

size: -
D: -
J: TRBJ1-1
V: TRBV3-1/TRBV3-2
DNA: TGTGCCAGCAGCCAAGATAGTATGCCGTTTCTGAACACTGAAGCTTTCTTT
CDR3: CASSQDSMPFLNTEAFF

size: few
D: TRBD1
J: TRBJ1-2
V: TRBV18
DNA: TGTGCCAGCTCCGACAGGGCGGAATATGGCTACACCTTC
CDR3: CASSDRAEYGYTF